Following are 7 T cell receptor beta chains from one sample sequenced in a study of shared clonotypes between healthy human individuals. TCRdb keeps only in-frame clones here, not all; method: immunoSEQ multiplex PCR. This sample has 2,500,000 or so clones, with around nine tenths found just once. Input material: naive CD4+ T cells sorted from blood. Subset in this sample: CD45RA+ positively selected. The receptors originated from a man between 18 and 29 years old in good health.

The V and J genes are TRBV4-3 and TRBJ1-5, with a weak D call TRBD1 (6 bases). Trimming pared 0 bases from V and 4 bases from J, leaving 16 bases between. Germline assignment: CDR1 LGHNA and CDR2 YSLEER. CDR3 length equals 17 residues. Here the CDR3 reads CASSQELSRGRNQPQHF. CDR3 coding DNA: TGCGCCAGCAGCCAAGAGTTAAGCAGGGGACGGAATCAGCCCCAGCATTTT.

This rearrangement joins TRBV5-1 to TRBJ2-7; D may correspond to TRBD1 or TRBD2 (7 bases each). The germline CDR1 and CDR2 sequences are SGHRS and YFSETQ. This CDR3 contains 14 residues. Trimming cost V 5 bases and J 4 bases, with 16 bases left between them. The CDR3 coding sequence is TGCGCCAGCAGGGGCGGGGGACAGAGATACGAGCAGTACTTC. Translation gives CASRGGGQRYEQYF.

This clone occurred a few times. The chain has TRBV10-1 and TRBJ2-7; TRBD2 might be the D (5 bases). This CDR3 spans 13 amino acids. The ends were cut back, 4 bases at V and 7 bases at J, with 14 bases in the middle. CDR1 WNHNN and CDR2 SYGVQD come from the germline V gene (reference sequence). CDR3 residues: CASSVLGSGEQYF. The CDR3 DNA is TGCGCCAGCAGTGTTCTGGGATCGGGGGAGCAGTACTTC.

The chain recombines TRBV5-1 with TRBJ1-2, with D uncertain. The CDR3 length is 11 residues. The germline V gene has CDR1 SGHRS and CDR2 YFSETQ. V lost 4 bases and J lost 4, with 5 bases in between. CDR3 sequence: CASSDLYGYTF. The DNA of the CDR3 is TGCGCCAGCAGCGACCTCTATGGCTACACCTTC.

A few counts support this clone. The chain uses TRBV20-1 and TRBJ1-1; D is undetermined. Looked up from germline, CDR1 is DFQATT and CDR2 is SNEGSKA (reference sequence). The CDR3 is made up of 11 amino acids. V shed 6 bases and J shed 7 bases, with 12 bases lying between them. For the CDR3, the DNA is TGCAGTGCAGCTCGAAGTGTTGAAGCTTTCTTT. It encodes CSAARSVEAFF.

The V gene is TRBV7-9, the J gene TRBJ2-6; D is perhaps TRBD2 (6 bases). The ends were cut back, 5 bases at V and 0 bases at J, with 17 bases in the middle. CDR3 size: 18 residues. Germline V gene sequence: CDR1 SEHNR, CDR2 FQNEAQ (reference sequence). DNA of the CDR3: TGTGCCAGCAGCCCGCGGGGTTTCGGCAACTCTGGGGCCAACGTCCTGACTTTC. The encoded protein is CASSPRGFGNSGANVLTF. Full variable domain (missing parts from reference TRBV7-9 and TRBJ2-6): DTGVSQNPRHKITKRGQNVTFRCDPISEHNRLYWYRQTLGQGPEFLTYFQNEAQLEKSRLLSDRFSAERPKGSFSTLEIQRTEQGDSAMYLCASSPRGFGNSGANVLTFGAGSRLTVL.

This clone was seen more than once but under ten times. The chain uses TRBV5-5 and TRBJ1-6; no clear D gene. Trimming stripped 3 bases from V and 11 bases from J, with 24 bases between. This CDR3 has 17 amino acids. The germline gives CDR1 SGHKS, CDR2 YYEKEE (reference sequence). The chain's CDR3 is CASSSPGSELRMAPLHF. CDR3 DNA: TGTGCCAGCAGCTCGCCGGGTTCCGAACTGAGAATGGCACCCCTCCACTTT.